This entry lists 21 T cell receptor beta chains sequenced from one sample in a study of technical replicates of blood from several donors. Clones were read by immunoSEQ multiplex PCR, and TCRdb kept only the in-frame ones, dropping some. The table has more than 10,000 clones, about 94% seen once. The sequenced sample was PBMCs. These receptors all stem from a human donor in good health.

The chain couples TRBV5-5 to TRBJ2-5; 10 bases align to TRBD2. This CDR3 contains 16 residues. CDR1 is SGHKS and CDR2 is YYEKEE in the germline V gene (reference sequence). V lost 4 bases and J lost 5; bases outside the gene matches: 11. The CDR3 nucleotides read TGTGCCAGCAGCCGGGAGGGAGGACTAGCGGTCGAGACCCAGTACTTC. It specifies CASSREGGLAVETQYF.

The chain has TRBV12-5 and TRBJ1-3; 7 nucleotides agree with TRBD1. Trimming at V came to 4 bases and at J to 0 bases, leaving 3 bases not matched to a gene. The CDR3 totals 15 residues. In germline, CDR1 is LGHNT, CDR2 FRNRAP. CDR3 protein: CASGYGTASGNTIYF. The CDR3 DNA sequence: TGTGCTAGTGGTTACGGGACAGCCTCTGGAAACACCATATATTTT.

This sequence joins TRBV19 and TRBJ1-5; TRBD1 matches at 8 bases. V shed 3 bases and J 0 bases; nucleotides not matched to a gene: 4. CDR1 is LNHDA, CDR2 SQIVND, per germline (reference sequence). CDR3 size: 16 residues. CDR3 in amino acids: CASSMGQVHSNQPQHF. The CDR3 nucleotides are TGTGCCAGTAGTATGGGACAGGTTCATAGCAATCAGCCCCAGCATTTT.

The chain links TRBV5-4 to TRBJ2-7, with 11 nucleotides matching TRBD1. CDR1 is SGHNT and CDR2 is YYREEE in the germline V gene (reference sequence). CDR3 length: 15 amino acids. Unmatched junction bases numbered 5, after V lost 4 bases and J lost 2 bases. This CDR3 is CASSPGTGGTYEQYF. As DNA, the CDR3 is TGTGCCAGCAGCCCGGGGACAGGGGGAACCTACGAGCAGTACTTC.

V and J are TRBV11-2 and TRBJ1-1, with D tentatively TRBD1 (6 bases). Trimming removed 4 bases from V and 5 bases from J, with 14 bases in between. Germline V gene data show CDR1 as SGHAT and CDR2 as FQNNGV. This CDR3 spans 14 amino acids. The CDR3 DNA sequence: TGTGCCAGCAGCTCAGGGGCCCGAGGGACTGAAGCTTTCTTT. Its translation: CASSSGARGTEAFF. The complete variable domain, with remaining parts taken from reference TRBV11-2 and TRBJ1-1, reads EAGVAQSPRYKIIEKRQSVAFWCNPISGHATLYWYQQILGQGPKLLIQFQNNGVVDDSQLPKDRFSAERLKGVDSTLKIQPAKLEDSAVYLCASSSGARGTEAFFGQGTRLTVV.

V usage is TRBV7-2 and J usage is TRBJ1-5, with TRBD1 identical over 9 bases. Germline trimming cut 1 base from V and 2 bases from J; bases unmatched to any gene: 9. CDR1 and CDR2 (germline): SGHTA, FQGNSA. The CDR3 has 18 residues. Written as DNA, the CDR3 is TGTGCCAGCAGCTTAGATTTAGGACAGGGGCCTGGCAATCAGCCCCAGCATTTT. Its protein is CASSLDLGQGPGNQPQHF. The whole variable domain, filled in from reference TRBV7-2 and TRBJ1-5, reads GAGVSQSPSNKVTEKGKDVELRCDPISGHTALYWYRQSLGQGLEFLIYFQGNSAPDKSGLPSDRFSAERTGGSVSTLTIQRTQQEDSAVYLCASSLDLGQGPGNQPQHFGDGTRLSIL.

The chain recombines TRBV7-8 with TRBJ1-5, with 8 bases identical to TRBD1. Per germline, CDR1 SGHVS and CDR2 FQNEAQ. Unmatched junction bases numbered 9, after V lost 10 bases and J lost 7 bases. The CDR3 is 13 residues long. CDR3 amino acids: CATGQQGDQPQHF. The DNA of the CDR3 is TGTGCCACCGGGCAACAGGGGGACCAGCCCCAGCATTTT.

The V call is TRBV7-9, the J call TRBJ1-2; D gene ambiguous. This CDR3 comprises 15 residues. The germline V gene has CDR1 SEHNR and CDR2 FQNEAQ (reference sequence). The ends were cut back, 3 bases at V and 4 bases at J, with 15 bases in the middle. The CDR3 DNA reads TGTGCCAGCAGCTTTATGGAGGGAACGAGCTATGGCTACACCTTC. Its translation is CASSFMEGTSYGYTF.

The chain recombines TRBV11-3 with TRBJ1-1; D is possibly TRBD1 (6 bases). Trimming removed 5 bases at V and 0 bases at J, with 10 bases between. The length of the CDR3 is 14 residues. The germline V gene encodes CDR1 SGHNT and CDR2 YENEEA. The CDR3 nucleotides are TGTGCCAGCAGCCGGGGGGACATGAACACTGAAGCTTTCTTT. Protein sequence: CASSRGDMNTEAFF. Full variable domain (rest looked up from reference TRBV11-3 and TRBJ1-1): EAGVVQSPRYKIIEKKQPVAFWCNPISGHNTLYWYLQNLGQGPELLIRYENEEAVDDSQLPKDRFSAERLKGVDSTLKIQPAELGDSAVYLCASSRGDMNTEAFFGQGTRLTVV.

V gene TRBV12-5 combines with J gene TRBJ1-2; the D gene is possibly TRBD1 (6 bases). Germline CDR1 reads LGHNT; CDR2 reads FRNRAP. There are 18 residues in the CDR3. Deletions cut 2 bases from V and 5 bases from J, with 24 bases between. CDR3 sequence: CASGLRPLEGESRYGYTF. As DNA, the CDR3 is TGTGCTAGTGGTTTGCGTCCCCTCGAGGGGGAAAGTCGTTATGGCTACACCTTC.

The chain couples TRBV6-6 to TRBJ1-2; 8 nucleotides agree with TRBD1. The V gene's germline CDR1 is MNHNY and CDR2 SVGAGI (reference sequence). The CDR3 is made up of 15 amino acids. The J segment lost 5 bases and the V segment lost 6 bases, leaving 11 bases of the junction unmatched. CDR3 in DNA: TGTGCCAGCAGCCCCCGGACAGGGCGTCCTTATGGCTACACCTTC. This sequence encodes CASSPRTGRPYGYTF.

Here the CDR3 reads CASSDEALPYNEQFF. CDR3 sequence (DNA): TGCGCCAGCAGTGATGAGGCCCTACCATACAATGAGCAGTTCTTC. J is TRBJ2-1 and V is TRBV10-1; D is uncertain. Trimming removed 3 bases from V and 4 bases from J, with 13 bases in between. This CDR3 spans 15 amino acids. Germline lookup yields CDR1 WNHNN and CDR2 SYGVQD (reference sequence).

The chain joins TRBV5-1 to TRBJ2-1, with D perhaps TRBD2 (5 bases). Trimming took off 0 bases at V and 7 bases at J, with 17 bases between the two ends. The CDR3 sequence is 16 residues long. Germline CDR1 and CDR2: SGHRS and YFSETQ. CDR3 residues: CASSLVAGGRWNEQFF. The CDR3 DNA sequence: TGCGCCAGCAGCTTGGTCGCTGGCGGGCGGTGGAATGAGCAGTTCTTC.

The genes are TRBV5-1 and TRBJ2-1; possibly TRBD2 for D (6 bases). The germline V and J ends were trimmed by 4 bases and 15 bases, with 17 bases remaining between them. The V gene's germline CDR1 is SGHRS and CDR2 YFSETQ. The CDR3 is 12 residues long. In DNA form, the CDR3 reads TGCGCCAGCAGCCTAGGGACTGGCGGGGCGTTCTTC. Amino acid sequence: CASSLGTGGAFF.

The chain combines TRBV7-2 with TRBJ2-7; 10 nucleotides align to TRBD1. CDR1 and CDR2 (germline): SGHTA, FQGNSA. The J segment lost 2 bases and the V segment lost 3 bases, leaving 4 bases of the junction unmatched. The CDR3 is 15 residues long. CDR3 region: CASSLGGTGAYEQYF. The CDR3 DNA sequence: TGTGCCAGCAGCTTGGGGGGGACAGGGGCCTACGAGCAGTACTTC.

The V gene is TRBV7-8, the J gene TRBJ1-3, with D hard to call. V was shortened by 5 bases and J by 3 bases, with 11 bases between the two germline ends. The CDR3 is 14 residues long. The germline V gene encodes CDR1 SGHVS and CDR2 FQNEAQ. This CDR3 is CASSPATIGNTIYF. The CDR3 DNA reads TGTGCCAGCAGCCCTGCGACAATTGGAAACACCATATATTTT.

The V gene is TRBV5-1, the J gene TRBJ2-7; D might be TRBD2 (6 bases). This CDR3 spans 15 amino acids. Trimming pared 5 bases from V and 4 bases from J, leaving 19 bases between. Germline CDR1 and CDR2: SGHRS and YFSETQ. The CDR3 DNA is TGCGCCAGCAGTGTCACTCTCGGAGGAGGGTACGAGCAGTACTTC. The encoded protein is CASSVTLGGGYEQYF.

V usage is TRBV5-1 and J usage is TRBJ2-1, with 9 bases fitting TRBD1. The germline CDR1 and CDR2 sequences are SGHRS and YFSETQ. J lost 4 bases, V lost 6 bases, and 8 bases had no gene match. The CDR3 covers 15 residues. In nucleotides, the CDR3 is TGCGCCAGCAAGGCCGGGACAGGGTCTTACAATGAGCAGTTCTTC. It specifies CASKAGTGSYNEQFF.

The genes are TRBV2 and TRBJ2-5, with 7 bases lining up with TRBD1. Germline CDR1 SNHLY, CDR2 FYNNEI. Losses at the gene ends were 6 bases for V and 5 bases for J; bases not matched to a gene: 6. This CDR3 comprises 13 residues. CDR3 coding DNA: TGTGCCAGCAGCAAACAGGGGTTGGAGACCCAGTACTTC. This codes for CASSKQGLETQYF.

V and J are TRBV2 and TRBJ1-4; D call uncertain. The V end was cut by 2 bases, the J end by 8 bases, with 3 bases between. Germline lookup yields CDR1 SNHLY and CDR2 FYNNEI. There are 11 residues in the CDR3. CDR3 amino acids: CASSEREKLFF. The CDR3 DNA is TGTGCCAGCAGTGAACGGGAAAAACTGTTTTTT.

The J gene is TRBJ2-1, the V gene TRBV5-6, with D maybe TRBD1 (5 bases). V lost 1 base and J 2 bases, leaving 7 bases between the germline ends. Looked up from germline, CDR1 is SGHDT and CDR2 is YYEEEE. This CDR3 region has 14 residues. This CDR3 is CASSLQGAYNEQFF. The CDR3 DNA sequence: TGTGCCAGCAGCTTGCAGGGCGCCTACAATGAGCAGTTCTTC.